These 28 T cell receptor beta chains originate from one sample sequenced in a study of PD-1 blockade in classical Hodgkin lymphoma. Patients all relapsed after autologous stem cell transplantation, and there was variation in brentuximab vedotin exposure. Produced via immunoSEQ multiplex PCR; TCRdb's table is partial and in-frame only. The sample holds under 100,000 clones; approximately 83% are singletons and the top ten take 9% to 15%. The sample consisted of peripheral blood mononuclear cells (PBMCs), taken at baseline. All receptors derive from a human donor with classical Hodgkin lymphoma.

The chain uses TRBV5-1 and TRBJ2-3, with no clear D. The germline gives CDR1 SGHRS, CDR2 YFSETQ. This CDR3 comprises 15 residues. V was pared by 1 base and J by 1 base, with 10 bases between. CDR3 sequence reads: CASSLIRARTDTQYF. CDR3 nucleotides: TGCGCCAGCAGCTTGATCCGAGCGCGCACAGATACGCAGTATTTT.

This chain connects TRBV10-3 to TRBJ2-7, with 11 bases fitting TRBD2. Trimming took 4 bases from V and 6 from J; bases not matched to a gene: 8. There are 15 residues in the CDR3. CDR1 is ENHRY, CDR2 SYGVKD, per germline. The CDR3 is CAISARTSGFSEQYF. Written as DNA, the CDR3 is TGTGCCATCAGTGCCCGGACTAGCGGGTTTTCCGAGCAGTACTTC.

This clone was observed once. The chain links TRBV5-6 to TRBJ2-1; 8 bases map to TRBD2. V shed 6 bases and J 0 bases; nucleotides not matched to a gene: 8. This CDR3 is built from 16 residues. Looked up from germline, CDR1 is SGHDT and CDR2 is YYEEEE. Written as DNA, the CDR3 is TGTGCCAGCACCCGTATAGCGGGAAGCTCCTACAATGAGCAGTTCTTC. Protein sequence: CASTRIAGSSYNEQFF.

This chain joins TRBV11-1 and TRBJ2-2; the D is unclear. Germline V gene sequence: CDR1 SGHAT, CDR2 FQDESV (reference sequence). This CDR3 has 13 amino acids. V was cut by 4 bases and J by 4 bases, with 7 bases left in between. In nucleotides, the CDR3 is TGTGCCAGCAGCTATCGGGTCACCGGGGAGCTGTTTTTT. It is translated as CASSYRVTGELFF.

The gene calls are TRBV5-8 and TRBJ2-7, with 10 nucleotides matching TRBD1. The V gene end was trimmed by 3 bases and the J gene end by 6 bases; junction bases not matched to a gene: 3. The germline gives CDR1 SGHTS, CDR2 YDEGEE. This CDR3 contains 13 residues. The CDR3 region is CASSSWDRGEQYF. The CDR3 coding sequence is TGTGCCAGCAGCTCGTGGGACAGGGGCGAGCAGTACTTC.

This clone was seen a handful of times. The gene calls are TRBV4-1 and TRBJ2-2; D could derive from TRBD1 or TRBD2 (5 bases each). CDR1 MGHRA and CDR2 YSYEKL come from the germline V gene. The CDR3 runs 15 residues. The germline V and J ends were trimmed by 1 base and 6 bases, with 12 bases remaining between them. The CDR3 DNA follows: TGCGCCAGCAGCCAAGGTGGGACCACCTCCGGGGAGCTGTTTTTT. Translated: CASSQGGTTSGELFF.

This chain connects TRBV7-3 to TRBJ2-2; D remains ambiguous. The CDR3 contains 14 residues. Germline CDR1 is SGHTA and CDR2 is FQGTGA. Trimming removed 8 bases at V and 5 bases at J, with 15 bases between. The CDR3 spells CASRAYPVTGELFF. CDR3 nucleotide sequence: TGTGCCAGCCGAGCTTACCCGGTAACCGGGGAGCTGTTTTTT. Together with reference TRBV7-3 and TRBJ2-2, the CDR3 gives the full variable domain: GAGVSQTPSNKVTEKGKYVELRCDPISGHTALYWYRQSLGQGPEFLIYFQGTGAADDSGLPNDRFFAVRPEGSVSTLKIQRTERGDSAVYLCASRAYPVTGELFFGEGSRLTVL.

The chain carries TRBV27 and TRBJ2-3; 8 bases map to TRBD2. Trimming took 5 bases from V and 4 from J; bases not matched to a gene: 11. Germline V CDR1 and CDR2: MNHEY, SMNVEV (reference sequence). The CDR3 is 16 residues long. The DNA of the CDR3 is TGTGCCAGCAGTCCCTATGACGGGAGGGCCGCAGATACGCAGTATTTT. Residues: CASSPYDGRAADTQYF.

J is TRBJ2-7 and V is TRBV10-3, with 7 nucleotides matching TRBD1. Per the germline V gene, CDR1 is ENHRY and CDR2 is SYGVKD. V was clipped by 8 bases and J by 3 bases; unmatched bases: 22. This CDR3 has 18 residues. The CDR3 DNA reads TGTGCCATCGCGACCGGGCCACAGGGGAGACTACGTGGCTACGAGCAGTACTTC. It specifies CAIATGPQGRLRGYEQYF.

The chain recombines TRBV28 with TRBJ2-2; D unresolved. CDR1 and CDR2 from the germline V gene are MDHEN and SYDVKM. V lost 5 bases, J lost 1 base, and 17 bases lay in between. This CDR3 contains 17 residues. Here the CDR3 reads CASSPPLGRQNTGELFF. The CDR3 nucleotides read TGTGCCAGCAGTCCTCCGTTGGGCCGACAGAACACCGGGGAGCTGTTTTTT.

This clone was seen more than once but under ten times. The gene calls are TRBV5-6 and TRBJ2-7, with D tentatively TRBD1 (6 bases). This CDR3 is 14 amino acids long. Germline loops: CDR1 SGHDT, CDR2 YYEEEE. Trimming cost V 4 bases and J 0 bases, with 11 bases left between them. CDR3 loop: CASSVDRSSYEQYF. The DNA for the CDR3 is TGTGCCAGCAGCGTTGACAGGAGCTCCTACGAGCAGTACTTC.

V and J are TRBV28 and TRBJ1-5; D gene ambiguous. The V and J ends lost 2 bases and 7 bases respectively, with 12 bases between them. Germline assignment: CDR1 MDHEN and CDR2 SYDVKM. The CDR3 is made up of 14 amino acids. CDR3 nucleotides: TGTGCCAGCAGTTTACTCGCAGGCGTACAGCCCCAGCATTTT. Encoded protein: CASSLLAGVQPQHF. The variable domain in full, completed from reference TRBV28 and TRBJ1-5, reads DVKVTQSSRYLVKRTGEKVFLECVQDMDHENMFWYRQDPGLGLRLIYFSYDVKMKEKGDIPEGYSVSREKKERFSLILESASTNQTSMYLCASSLLAGVQPQHFGDGTRLSIL.

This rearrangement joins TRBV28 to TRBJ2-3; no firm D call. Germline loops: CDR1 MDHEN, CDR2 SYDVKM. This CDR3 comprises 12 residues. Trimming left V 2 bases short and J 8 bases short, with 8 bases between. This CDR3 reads CASSLPPGTQYF. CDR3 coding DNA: TGTGCCAGCAGTTTACCCCCGGGTACGCAGTATTTT.

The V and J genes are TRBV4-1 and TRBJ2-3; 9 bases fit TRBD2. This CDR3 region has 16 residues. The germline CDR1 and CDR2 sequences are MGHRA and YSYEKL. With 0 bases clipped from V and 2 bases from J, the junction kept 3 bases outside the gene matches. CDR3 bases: TGCGCCAGCAGCCAAGAGCTAGCGGGATACACAGATACGCAGTATTTT. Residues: CASSQELAGYTDTQYF.

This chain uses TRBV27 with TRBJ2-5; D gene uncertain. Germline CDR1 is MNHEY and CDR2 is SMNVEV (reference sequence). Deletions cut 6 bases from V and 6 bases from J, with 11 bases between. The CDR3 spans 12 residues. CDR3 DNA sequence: TGTGCCAGCAGGTCGATCCATCAGACCCAGTACTTC. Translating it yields CASRSIHQTQYF.

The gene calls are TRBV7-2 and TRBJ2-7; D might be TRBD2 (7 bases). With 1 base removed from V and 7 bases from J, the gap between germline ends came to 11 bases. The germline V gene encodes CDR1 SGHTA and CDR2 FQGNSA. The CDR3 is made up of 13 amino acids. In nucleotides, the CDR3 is TGTGCCAGCAGCTTAGTTAGGGGGGGAGAGCAGTACTTC. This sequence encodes CASSLVRGGEQYF.

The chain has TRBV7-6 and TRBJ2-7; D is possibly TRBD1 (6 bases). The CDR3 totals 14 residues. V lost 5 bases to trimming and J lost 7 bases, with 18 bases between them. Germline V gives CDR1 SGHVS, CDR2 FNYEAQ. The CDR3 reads CASSPRLGAFEQYF. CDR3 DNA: TGTGCCAGCAGCCCACGGTTGGGGGCGTTTGAGCAGTACTTC.

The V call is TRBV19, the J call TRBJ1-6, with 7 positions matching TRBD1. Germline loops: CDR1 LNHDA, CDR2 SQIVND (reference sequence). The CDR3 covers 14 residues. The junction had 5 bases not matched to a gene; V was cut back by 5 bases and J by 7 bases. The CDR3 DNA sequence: TGTGCCAGTAGTCGGACAGGCTTGAATTCACCCCTCCACTTT. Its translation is CASSRTGLNSPLHF.

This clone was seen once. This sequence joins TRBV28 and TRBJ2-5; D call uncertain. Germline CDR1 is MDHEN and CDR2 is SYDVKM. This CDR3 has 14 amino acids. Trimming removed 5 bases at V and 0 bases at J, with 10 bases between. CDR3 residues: CASSVGWNQETQYF. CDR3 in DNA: TGTGCCAGCAGTGTGGGTTGGAACCAAGAGACCCAGTACTTC.

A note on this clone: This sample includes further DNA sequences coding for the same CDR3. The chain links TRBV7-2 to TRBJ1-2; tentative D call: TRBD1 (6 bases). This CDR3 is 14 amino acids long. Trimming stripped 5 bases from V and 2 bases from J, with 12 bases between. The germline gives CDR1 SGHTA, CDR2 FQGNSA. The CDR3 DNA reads TGTGCCAGCAGCAAGGACAGAGGCAACTATGGCTACACCTTC. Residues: CASSKDRGNYGYTF.

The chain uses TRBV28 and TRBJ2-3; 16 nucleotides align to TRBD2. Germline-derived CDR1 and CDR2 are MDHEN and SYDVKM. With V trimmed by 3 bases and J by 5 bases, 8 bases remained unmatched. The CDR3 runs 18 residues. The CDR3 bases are TGTGCCAGCAGTTTTTTGGGACTAGCGGGAGGGCCTGTAGATACGCAGTATTTT. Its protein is CASSFLGLAGGPVDTQYF.

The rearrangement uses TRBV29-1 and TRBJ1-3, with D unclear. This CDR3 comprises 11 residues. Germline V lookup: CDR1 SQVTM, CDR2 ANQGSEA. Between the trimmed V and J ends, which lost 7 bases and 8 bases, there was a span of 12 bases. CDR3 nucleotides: TGCAGCGGAAATGAGGGCCACACCATATATTTT. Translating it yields CSGNEGHTIYF.

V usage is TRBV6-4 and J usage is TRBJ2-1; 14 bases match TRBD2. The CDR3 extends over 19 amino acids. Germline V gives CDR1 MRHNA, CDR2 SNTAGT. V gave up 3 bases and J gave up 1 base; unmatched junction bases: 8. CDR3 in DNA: TGTGCCAGCAGTGAAGGAGGACTAGCGGGAGGTAGTTCCTACAATGAGCAGTTCTTC. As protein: CASSEGGLAGGSSYNEQFF.

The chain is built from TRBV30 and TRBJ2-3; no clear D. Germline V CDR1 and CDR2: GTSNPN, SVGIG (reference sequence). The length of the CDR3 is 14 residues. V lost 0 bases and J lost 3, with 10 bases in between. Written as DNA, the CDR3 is TGTGCCTGGAGTGTACAAGGTGGTACAGATACGCAGTATTTT. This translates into CAWSVQGGTDTQYF.

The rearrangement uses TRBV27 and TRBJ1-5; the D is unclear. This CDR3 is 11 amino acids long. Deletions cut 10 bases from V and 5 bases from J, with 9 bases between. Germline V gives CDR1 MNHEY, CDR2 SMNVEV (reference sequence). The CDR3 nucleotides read TGTGCCACCGGCCGGGATCAGCCCCAGCATTTT. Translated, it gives CATGRDQPQHF.

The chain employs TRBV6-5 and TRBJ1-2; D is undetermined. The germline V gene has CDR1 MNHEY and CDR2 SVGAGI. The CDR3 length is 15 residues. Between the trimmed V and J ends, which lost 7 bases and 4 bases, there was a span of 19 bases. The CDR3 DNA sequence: TGTGCCAGCACCCCGTCTGCGGGTGCGGGCTATGGCTACACCTTC. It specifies CASTPSAGAGYGYTF.

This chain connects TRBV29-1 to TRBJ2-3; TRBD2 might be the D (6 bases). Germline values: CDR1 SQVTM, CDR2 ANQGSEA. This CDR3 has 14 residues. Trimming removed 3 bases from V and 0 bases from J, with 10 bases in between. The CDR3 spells CSVEGGPSTDTQYF. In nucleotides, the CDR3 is TGCAGCGTTGAGGGGGGACCTAGCACAGATACGCAGTATTTT.

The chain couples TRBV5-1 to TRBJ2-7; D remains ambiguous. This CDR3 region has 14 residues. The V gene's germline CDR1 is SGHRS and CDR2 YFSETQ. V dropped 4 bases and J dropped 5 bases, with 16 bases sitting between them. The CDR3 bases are TGCGCCAGCAGCCCCGGACGTACCGCTGACGAGCAGTACTTC. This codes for CASSPGRTADEQYF.